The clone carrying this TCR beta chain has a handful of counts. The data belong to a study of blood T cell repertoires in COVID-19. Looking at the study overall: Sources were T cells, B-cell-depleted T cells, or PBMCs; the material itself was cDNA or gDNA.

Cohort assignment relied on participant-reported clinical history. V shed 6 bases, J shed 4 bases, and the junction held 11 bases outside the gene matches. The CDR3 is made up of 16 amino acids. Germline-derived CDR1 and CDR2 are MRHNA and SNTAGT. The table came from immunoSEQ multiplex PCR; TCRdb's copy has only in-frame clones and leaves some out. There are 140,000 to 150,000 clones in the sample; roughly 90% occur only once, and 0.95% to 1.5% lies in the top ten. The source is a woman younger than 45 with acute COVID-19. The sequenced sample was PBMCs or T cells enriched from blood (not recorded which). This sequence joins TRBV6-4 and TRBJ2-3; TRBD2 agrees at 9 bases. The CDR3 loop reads CASSPRGAGGADTQYF. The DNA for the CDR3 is TGTGCCAGCAGCCCCCGCGGGGCGGGAGGGGCAGATACGCAGTATTTT.